This T cell receptor beta chain was found in a study of blood T cell repertoires in COVID-19. Study as a whole: COVID-19 samples, acute and convalescent, were from the United States, Italy and Spain. Sources were T cells, B-cell-depleted T cells, or PBMCs; the material itself was cDNA or gDNA.

Original processing methods: Amplifying reference gene primers gave estimates of nucleated cell counts. Measured with immunoSEQ multiplex PCR; TCRdb has only the in-frame clones, and not every one. D and trimming were read from the DNA, whereas the V and J calls and clone size are those reported in that table. This table holds 170,000 or so clones, roughly 84% found once. The V and J ends lost 3 bases and 2 bases, in that order; junction bases with no gene match: 9. Germline V gene data show CDR1 as SGHRS and CDR2 as YFSETQ. The CDR3 totals 17 residues. Sequenced sample: peripheral blood. V usage is TRBV5-1 and J usage is TRBJ2-1; 9 bases line up with TRBD2. The clonotype originates from a man between 18 and 35 years old with active or convalescent COVID-19. CDR3 amino acids: CASSWMGTSQAYNEQFF. The CDR3 DNA follows: TGCGCCAGCAGCTGGATGGGGACTAGCCAGGCCTACAATGAGCAGTTCTTC.